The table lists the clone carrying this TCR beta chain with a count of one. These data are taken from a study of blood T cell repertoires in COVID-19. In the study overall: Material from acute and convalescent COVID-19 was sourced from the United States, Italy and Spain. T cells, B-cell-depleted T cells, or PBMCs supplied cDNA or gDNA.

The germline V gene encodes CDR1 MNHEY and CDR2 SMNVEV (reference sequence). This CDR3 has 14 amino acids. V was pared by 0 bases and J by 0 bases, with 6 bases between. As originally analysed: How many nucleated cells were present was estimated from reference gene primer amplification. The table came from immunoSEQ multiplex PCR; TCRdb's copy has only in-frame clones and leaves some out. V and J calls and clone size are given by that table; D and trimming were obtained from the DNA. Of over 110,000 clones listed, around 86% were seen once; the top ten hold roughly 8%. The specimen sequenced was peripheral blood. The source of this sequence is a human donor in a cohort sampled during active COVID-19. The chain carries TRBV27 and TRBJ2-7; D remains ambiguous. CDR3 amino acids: CASSLSADSYEQYF. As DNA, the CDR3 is TGTGCCAGCAGTTTATCGGCAGACTCCTACGAGCAGTACTTC.